The clone carrying this T cell receptor (beta chain) has at least ten counts. Its antigen is unidentified. The record originates from a study of CD8+CD57+ T cells in acquired aplastic anemia. For the study at large: Sorted CD4+ and CD8+ cells gave a mean 3.2 ug DNA, range 0.2 to 27.4 ug. Findings and caveats of the study: Patients and controls had in common around 29 CD8+ CDR3 sequences.

V lost 1 base and J lost 1, with 1 base in between. The CDR3 runs to 13 residues. Per the germline V gene, CDR1 is SGHTA and CDR2 is FQGNSA. Template material for TCR beta VDJ and CDR3 profiling consisted of genomic DNA. TCRdb called the reads again in MiXCR, with one record for every CDR3 protein. Of approximately 470,000 distinct CDR3 sequences listed, about a third are singletons. In patients chosen for sequencing, flow cytometry had shown CD8+CD57+ cell expansion. Severe acquired aplastic anemia was present in all patients. Patient blood was sampled before any therapy had been received. The TCR was taken from a human donor with aplastic anemia. This chain connects TRBV7-2 to TRBJ2-2; D not certain. The sample was sorted CD4+, CD8+, or CD8+CD57+ T cells (not recorded which) from PBMCs. CDR3 DNA: TGTGCCAGCAGCTTAGGGAACACCGGGGAGCTGTTTTTT. Protein: CASSLGNTGELFF.